Below, 5 T cell receptor beta chains from the same sample are listed, as sequenced in a study of beta chain features in type 1 diabetes. What was sequenced were expressed TCRB transcripts, since all of the isolated RNA had been reverse transcribed. Data came from immunoSEQ multiplex PCR; TCRdb stores just in-frame clones and leaves some out. Of under 150,000 clones in the sample, nearly 50% were seen once. Sequencing was done on a sample of Tregs from blood. The receptors were sampled from a man in his late teens or twenties in good health.

The chain links TRBV5-1 to TRBJ2-5; D remains ambiguous. The CDR3 extends over 13 amino acids. V was shortened by 5 bases and J by 5 bases, with 13 bases between the two germline ends. Looked up from germline, CDR1 is SGHRS and CDR2 is YFSETQ. CDR3: CASRSQHGETQYF. The CDR3 DNA reads as TGCGCCAGCAGGAGCCAACACGGGGAGACCCAGTACTTC.

The rearrangement uses TRBV7-2 and TRBJ1-1; possible D gene TRBD1, 6 bases. V gave up 5 bases and J gave up 1 base, with 11 bases separating them. The CDR3 has 14 amino acids. Per germline, CDR1 SGHTA and CDR2 FQGNSA. The CDR3 nucleotides are TGTGCCAGCAGCATGCAGGGGCCGAACACTGAAGCTTTCTTT. Its translation is CASSMQGPNTEAFF.

This chain links TRBV5-1 with TRBJ2-7, with a tentative D call TRBD1 (6 bases). Per the germline V gene, CDR1 is SGHRS and CDR2 is YFSETQ. This CDR3 spans 14 amino acids. Trimming removed 4 bases from V and 3 bases from J, with 14 bases in between. CDR3 bases: TGCGCCAGCAGCCCGGACAGACAGAACTACGAGCAGTACTTC. The encoded protein is CASSPDRQNYEQYF.

This rearrangement joins TRBV9 to TRBJ1-5; 9 bases agree with TRBD1. Per the germline V gene, CDR1 is SGDLS and CDR2 is YYNGEE. The CDR3 covers 14 residues. V lost 3 bases and J lost 2; bases outside the gene matches: 0. The CDR3 spells CASSGTGGNQPQHF. For the CDR3, the DNA is TGTGCCAGCAGCGGGACAGGGGGCAATCAGCCCCAGCATTTT.

This rearrangement joins TRBV5-1 to TRBJ2-1; no reliable D call. This CDR3 comprises 11 residues. Trimming shortened V by 4 bases and J by 8 bases, and 7 bases separated the two germline ends. The germline V gene has CDR1 SGHRS and CDR2 YFSETQ. CDR3 nucleotides: TGCGCCAGCAGCCGGAGCTATGAGCAGTTCTTC. It codes for CASSRSYEQFF.